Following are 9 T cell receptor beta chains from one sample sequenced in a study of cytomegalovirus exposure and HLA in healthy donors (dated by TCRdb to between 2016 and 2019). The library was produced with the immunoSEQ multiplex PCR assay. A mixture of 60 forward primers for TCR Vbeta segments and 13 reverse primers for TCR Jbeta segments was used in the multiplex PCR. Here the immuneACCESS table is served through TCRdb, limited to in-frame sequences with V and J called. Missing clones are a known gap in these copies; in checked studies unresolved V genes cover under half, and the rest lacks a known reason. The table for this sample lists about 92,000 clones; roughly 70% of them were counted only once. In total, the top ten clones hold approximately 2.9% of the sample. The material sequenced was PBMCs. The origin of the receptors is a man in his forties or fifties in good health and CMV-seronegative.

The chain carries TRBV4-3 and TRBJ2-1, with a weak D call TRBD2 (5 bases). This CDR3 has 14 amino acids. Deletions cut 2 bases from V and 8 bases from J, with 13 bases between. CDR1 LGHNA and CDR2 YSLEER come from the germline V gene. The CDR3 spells CASSQSGVVHEQFF. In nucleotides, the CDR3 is TGCGCCAGCAGCCAAAGCGGAGTCGTACATGAGCAGTTCTTC.

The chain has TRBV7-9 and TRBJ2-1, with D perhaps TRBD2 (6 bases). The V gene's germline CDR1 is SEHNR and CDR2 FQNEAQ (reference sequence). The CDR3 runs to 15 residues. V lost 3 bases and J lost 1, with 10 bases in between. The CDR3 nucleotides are TGTGCCAGCAGCTTTCTAGCGAGTTCCTACAATGAGCAGTTCTTC. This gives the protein CASSFLASSYNEQFF. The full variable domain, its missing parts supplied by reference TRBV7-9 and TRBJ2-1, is DTGVSQNPRHKITKRGQNVTFRCDPISEHNRLYWYRQTLGQGPEFLTYFQNEAQLEKSRLLSDRFSAERPKGSFSTLEIQRTEQGDSAMYLCASSFLASSYNEQFFGPGTRLTVL.

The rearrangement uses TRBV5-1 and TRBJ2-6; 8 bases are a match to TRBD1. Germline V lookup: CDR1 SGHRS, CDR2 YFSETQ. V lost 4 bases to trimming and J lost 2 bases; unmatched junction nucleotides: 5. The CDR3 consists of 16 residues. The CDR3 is CASSARTGTGANVLTF. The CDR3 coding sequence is TGCGCCAGCAGCGCCAGGACAGGGACTGGGGCCAACGTCCTGACTTTC.

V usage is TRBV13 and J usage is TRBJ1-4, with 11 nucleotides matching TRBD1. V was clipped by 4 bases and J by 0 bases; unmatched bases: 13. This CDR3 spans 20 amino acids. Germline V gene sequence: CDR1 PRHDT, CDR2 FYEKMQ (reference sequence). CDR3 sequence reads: CASSSYPGTGGAATNEKLFF. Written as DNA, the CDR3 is TGTGCCAGCAGCTCTTACCCCGGGACAGGGGGGGCCGCAACTAATGAAAAACTGTTTTTT. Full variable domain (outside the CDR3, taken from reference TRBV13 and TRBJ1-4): AAGVIQSPRHLIKEKRETATLKCYPIPRHDTVYWYQQGPGQDPQFLISFYEKMQSDKGSIPDRFSAQQFSDYHSELNMSSLELGDSALYFCASSSYPGTGGAATNEKLFFGSGTQLSVL.

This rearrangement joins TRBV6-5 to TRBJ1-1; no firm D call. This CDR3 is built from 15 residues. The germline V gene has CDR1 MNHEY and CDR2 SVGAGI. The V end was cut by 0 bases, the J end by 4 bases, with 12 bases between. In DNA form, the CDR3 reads TGTGCCAGCAGTTACTCGGTGCATGGGAGCACTGAAGCTTTCTTT. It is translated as CASSYSVHGSTEAFF.

For the CDR3, the DNA is TGTGCCATCAGCAGGGACACAGATTCACCCCTCCACTTT. This codes for CAISRDTDSPLHF. The chain links TRBV10-3 to TRBJ1-6, with a tentative D call TRBD1 (6 bases). Looked up from germline, CDR1 is ENHRY and CDR2 is SYGVKD. The CDR3 is 13 amino acids. V was cut by 6 bases and J by 8 bases, with 11 bases left in between.

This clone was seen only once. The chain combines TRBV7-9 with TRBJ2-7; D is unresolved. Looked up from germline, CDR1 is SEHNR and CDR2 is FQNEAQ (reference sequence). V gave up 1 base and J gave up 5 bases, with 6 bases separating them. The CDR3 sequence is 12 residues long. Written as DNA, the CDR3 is TGTGCCAGCAGCTTAGTCACTCACGAGCAGTACTTC. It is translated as CASSLVTHEQYF.

Written as DNA, the CDR3 is TGTGCCAGCAGTCCGGGACTAGGCTACACCGGGGAGCTGTTTTTT. It specifies CASSPGLGYTGELFF. The genes are TRBV6-6 and TRBJ2-2; TRBD2 matches 8 bases. V trimming: 5 bases; J trimming: 3 bases; junction bases outside the gene matches: 5. The CDR3 is 15 residues long. Germline V lookup: CDR1 MNHNY, CDR2 SVGAGI (reference sequence).

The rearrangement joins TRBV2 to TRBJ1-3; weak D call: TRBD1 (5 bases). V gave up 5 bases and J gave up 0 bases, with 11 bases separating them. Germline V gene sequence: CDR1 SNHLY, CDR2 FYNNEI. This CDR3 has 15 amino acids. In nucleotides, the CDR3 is TGTGCCAGCAGTCCGGGACTCCACTCTGGAAACACCATATATTTT. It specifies CASSPGLHSGNTIYF.